What follows describes a single T cell receptor (beta chain). What it recognizes is unknown. TCRdb used MiXCR to reprocess the 5' RACE reads, holding one entry per CDR3 protein. The repertoire holds just under 600,000 distinct CDR3 sequences, approximately 13% seen once, with more than 13% in the top ten. Germline CDR1 reads LNHDA; CDR2 reads SQIVND (reference sequence). Trimming at V came to 5 bases and at J to 7 bases, leaving 10 bases not matched to a gene. There are 15 residues in the CDR3. The source of the sample is a study of T cells after yellow fever vaccination. Study-level information: SMART-Seq v4 Ultra Low Input prepared libraries from low-cell fractions. Study-level points and caveats: Reappearing after the booster were most of the clones from primary vaccination (about 96% CD4, about 88% CD8).

The source is a man younger than 45 who received the YFV17D yellow fever vaccine. The chain couples TRBV19 to TRBJ2-7; 11 bases map to TRBD1. The sequencing here drew on PBMCs, taken on the day of the yellow fever booster vaccination. The CDR3 spells CASSPGTGGWEEQYF. CDR3 DNA sequence: TGTGCCAGTAGTCCCGGGACAGGGGGTTGGGAGGAGCAGTACTTC. Complete variable domain (other parts from reference TRBV19 and TRBJ2-7): DGGITQSPKYLFRKEGQNVTLSCEQNLNHDAMYWYRQDPGQGLRLIYYSQIVNDFQKGDIAEGYSVSREKKESFPLTVTSAQKNPTAFYLCASSPGTGGWEEQYFGPGTRLTVT.